This TCR beta chain was observed in a study of T-cell reconstitution after alpha-beta-depleted transplantation in children. The table lists this clonotype with many counts. V lost 1 base and J lost 5, with 13 bases in between. The CDR3 runs 15 residues. CDR1 is SGHVS, CDR2 FQNEAQ, per germline. Preparing the TCRbeta library involved the use of unique molecular identifiers. From the PCR reads, TCRdb called clonotypes with MiXCR, one entry per CDR3 protein. The sample includes about 340,000 distinct CDR3 sequences, 10% to 15% of them seen just once. This TCR derives from a human donor who donated a stem cell graft to a child with Fanconi anemia. V usage is TRBV7-8 and J usage is TRBJ2-3; possible D gene TRBD2, 6 bases. This material consisted of PBMCs, taken from the stem cell graft. DNA of the CDR3: TGTGCCAGCAGCTTAGATATGGGGGGTGGAGATACGCAGTATTTT. Protein product: CASSLDMGGGDTQYF.